The 29 T cell receptor beta chains presented below share a single source sample, sequenced in a study of T cell repertoires in cytomegalovirus infection. For these receptors, no antigen is known. TCRdb called the reads again in MiXCR, with one record for every CDR3 protein. The sample contains 50,000 or so distinct CDR3 sequences, around 20% of which appear only once. The source material was CD8+ T cells from cultured PBMCs, sampled from culture after CMV antigen stimulation. The origin of the receptors is a human donor in good health (CMV status not recorded). Some clones in this sample may be carry-over from other donors' samples.

The chain has TRBV15 and TRBJ2-7, with 7 bases identical to TRBD1. The J segment lost 3 bases and the V segment lost 5 bases, leaving 4 bases of the junction unmatched. This CDR3 is 13 amino acids long. In germline, CDR1 is LNHNV, CDR2 YYDKDF (reference sequence). CDR3: CATSPDRVYEQYF. CDR3 in DNA: TGTGCCACCAGCCCTGACAGGGTCTACGAGCAGTACTTC.

In this sample, this clonotype turned up once. The chain recombines TRBV3-1 with TRBJ1-1; D is uncertain. The germline V gene encodes CDR1 LGHDT and CDR2 YNNKEL (reference sequence). V was shortened by 0 bases and J by 8 bases, with 16 bases between the two germline ends. The CDR3 is 15 amino acids. Here the CDR3 DNA reads TGTGCCAGCAGCCAAGATGCGGGCTTGCTTGTCGAAGCTTTCTTT. Translation gives CASSQDAGLLVEAFF.

This rearrangement joins TRBV5-6 to TRBJ2-1; TRBD2 matches 8 bases. Trimming took 2 bases from V and 4 from J; bases not matched to a gene: 11. Germline CDR1 reads SGHDT; CDR2 reads YYEEEE. The CDR3 runs 17 residues. The CDR3 DNA reads as TGTGCCAGCAGCTTTCCACTCCCGGCTAGCGGGTACAATGAGCAGTTCTTC. This encodes CASSFPLPASGYNEQFF.

There are a few counts of this clonotype. The chain links TRBV7-9 to TRBJ2-1; 8 bases match TRBD2. Germline loops: CDR1 SEHNR, CDR2 FQNEAQ (reference sequence). The V gene end was trimmed by 5 bases and the J gene end by 5 bases; junction bases not matched to a gene: 8. CDR3 size: 15 residues. The CDR3 spells CASSPPGLADNEQFF. DNA of the CDR3: TGTGCCAGCAGCCCTCCCGGACTAGCCGACAATGAGCAGTTCTTC.

This clonotype was observed a handful of times. The chain has TRBV7-8 and TRBJ2-1; 12 bases are shared with TRBD2. The CDR3 extends over 19 amino acids. V trimming: 3 bases; J trimming: 4 bases; junction bases outside the gene matches: 13. Per the germline V gene, CDR1 is SGHVS and CDR2 is FQNEAQ. The CDR3 loop is CASSLRPTSGSRGYNEQFF. The CDR3 DNA reads TGTGCCAGCAGCTTGAGGCCGACTAGCGGGAGTCGGGGGTACAATGAGCAGTTCTTC.

The chain links TRBV6-2 or TRBV6-3 to TRBJ1-5; D ambiguous. Germline lookup yields CDR1 MNHEY and CDR2 SVGEGT. Trimming removed 4 bases from V and 0 bases from J, with 1 base in between. CDR3 length: 12 amino acids. The CDR3 DNA reads as TGTGCCAGCAGTTTTAGCAATCAGCCCCAGCATTTT. Translated, it gives CASSFSNQPQHF.

CDR3 sequence reads: CASSLDWAGNEQFF. In DNA form, the CDR3 reads TGTGCCAGCAGCTTAGATTGGGCAGGCAATGAGCAGTTCTTC. The gene calls are TRBV7-6 and TRBJ2-1; D gene unclear. CDR1 and CDR2 (germline): SGHVS, FNYEAQ. This CDR3 is built from 14 residues. The V end was cut by 1 base, the J end by 6 bases, with 10 bases between.

The chain is built from TRBV7-9 and TRBJ2-3; D ambiguous. The CDR3 covers 15 residues. V lost 5 bases and J 4 bases, leaving 16 bases between the germline ends. Germline assignment: CDR1 SEHNR and CDR2 FQNEAQ (reference sequence). CDR3 residues: CASSPPPRFPDTQYF. For the CDR3, the DNA is TGTGCCAGCAGCCCGCCCCCGAGGTTCCCAGATACGCAGTATTTT.

This clonotype was found a few times. This chain links TRBV7-8 with TRBJ2-3; maybe TRBD1 (5 bases). CDR1 SGHVS and CDR2 FQNEAQ come from the germline V gene. V lost 3 bases and J 2 bases, leaving 18 bases between the germline ends. CDR3 length equals 17 residues. CDR3 amino acids: CASSFSSRTLNTDTQYF. The CDR3 DNA follows: TGTGCCAGCAGCTTTTCTTCCCGGACACTCAACACAGATACGCAGTATTTT.

The genes are TRBV7-2 and TRBJ1-5, with D possibly being TRBD1 (5 bases). CDR1 is SGHTA and CDR2 is FQGNSA in the germline V gene. V dropped 6 bases and J dropped 0 bases, with 6 bases sitting between them. This CDR3 is 13 amino acids long. The CDR3 DNA follows: TGTGCCAGCAGGGGGGATAGCAATCAGCCCCAGCATTTT. Its translation is CASRGDSNQPQHF. The full variable domain, in which reference TRBV7-2 and TRBJ1-5 provide the parts outside the CDR3, is GAGVSQSPSNKVTEKGKDVELRCDPISGHTALYWYRQSLGQGLEFLIYFQGNSAPDKSGLPSDRFSAERTGGSVSTLTIQRTQQEDSAVYLCASRGDSNQPQHFGDGTRLSIL.

This clonotype turned up a few times. The CDR3 loop is CASSSTGTFGGEQYF. The DNA for the CDR3 is TGTGCCAGCAGCTCTACCGGGACTTTCGGAGGGGAGCAGTACTTC. The V and J genes are TRBV7-2 and TRBJ2-7; D perhaps matches TRBD2 (6 bases). Per the germline V gene, CDR1 is SGHTA and CDR2 is FQGNSA. There are 15 residues in the CDR3. V was cut by 4 bases and J by 7 bases, with 20 bases left in between.

This clonotype was detected a few times. The chain joins TRBV6-5 to TRBJ1-1; D unresolved. The CDR3 is 15 residues long. V dropped 2 bases and J dropped 4 bases, with 14 bases sitting between them. Looked up from germline, CDR1 is MNHEY and CDR2 is SVGAGI. In DNA form, the CDR3 reads TGTGCCAGCAGTTACAATAGGGTCCTGGGCACTGAAGCTTTCTTT. Protein: CASSYNRVLGTEAFF.

Only a few counts were recorded for this clonotype. The chain links TRBV9 to TRBJ1-1; D uncertain. In germline, CDR1 is SGDLS, CDR2 YYNGEE. V lost 2 bases and J 4 bases, leaving 15 bases between the germline ends. The CDR3 covers 15 residues. The CDR3, as DNA: TGTGCCAGCAGCGTGGGCAGAACCGACCCCACTGAAGCTTTCTTT. Its protein is CASSVGRTDPTEAFF.

This chain uses TRBV7-2 with TRBJ1-1; 7 bases are shared with TRBD1. CDR3 length: 14 amino acids. Germline lookup yields CDR1 SGHTA and CDR2 FQGNSA. The V and J ends lost 1 base and 10 bases, in that order; junction bases with no gene match: 9. CDR3 nucleotide sequence: TGTGCCAGCAGCTTAGACAGGGGATTTGAAGGAGCTTTCTTT. Its protein is CASSLDRGFEGAFF.

The V and J genes are TRBV11-2 and TRBJ2-5; no reliable D call. From germline, CDR1 is SGHAT and CDR2 FQNNGV. The CDR3 consists of 13 residues. V was pared by 3 bases and J by 5 bases, with 10 bases between. The CDR3 sequence: CASSFQARETQYF. CDR3 DNA sequence: TGTGCCAGCAGCTTCCAGGCTAGGGAGACCCAGTACTTC.

The genes are TRBV7-8 and TRBJ2-1, with D tentatively TRBD2 (6 bases). This CDR3 contains 18 residues. The V gene lost 2 bases and the J gene lost 5 bases, with 22 bases spanning the gap. The germline V gene encodes CDR1 SGHVS and CDR2 FQNEAQ. The CDR3, as DNA: TGTGCCAGCAGCTTACCCTTAAGAGGTAGCGGAGCTGACAATGAGCAGTTCTTC. It specifies CASSLPLRGSGADNEQFF.

A few counts support this clonotype. V and J are TRBV7-6 and TRBJ1-4, with TRBD1 matching over 10 bases. CDR1 is SGHVS, CDR2 FNYEAQ, per germline. The CDR3 consists of 15 residues. V lost 4 bases, J lost 6 bases, and 5 bases stayed unmatched. The CDR3 loop reads CASSSTGTGDEKLFF. The CDR3 coding sequence is TGTGCCAGCAGCTCAACCGGGACAGGGGATGAAAAACTGTTTTTT.

This clonotype was seen repeatedly, ten times or more. The CDR3 region is CASSYGTDSSYEQYF. CDR3 nucleotide sequence: TGTGCCAGCAGCTATGGGACAGACAGCTCCTACGAGCAGTACTTC. The V call is TRBV7-6, the J call TRBJ2-7; 7 nucleotides align to TRBD1. Per germline, CDR1 SGHVS and CDR2 FNYEAQ. V lost 4 bases to trimming and J lost 0 bases; unmatched junction nucleotides: 6. The CDR3 totals 15 residues.

The CDR3, as DNA: TGTGCCATCAGTGGTTCGCCGACAGAACGTTCCTCCGTTCAAGAGACCCAGTACTTC. Amino acid sequence: CAISGSPTERSSVQETQYF. This chain joins TRBV10-3 and TRBJ2-5, with a tentative D call TRBD1 (5 bases). This CDR3 is built from 19 residues. CDR1 ENHRY and CDR2 SYGVKD come from the germline V gene. V lost 4 bases to trimming and J lost 2 bases, with 26 bases between them.

The chain links TRBV9 to TRBJ1-2; D not resolved. In germline, CDR1 is SGDLS, CDR2 YYNGEE. CDR3 length: 12 residues. The germline V and J ends were trimmed by 4 bases and 4 bases, with 8 bases remaining between them. The CDR3 DNA reads as TGTGCCAGCAGCCCCCCGCCCTATGGCTACACCTTC. It is translated as CASSPPPYGYTF. The entire variable domain, with the rest obtained from reference TRBV9 and TRBJ1-2, is as follows: DSGVTQTPKHLITATGQRVTLRCSPRSGDLSVYWYQQSLDQGLQFLIQYYNGEERAKGNILERFSAQQFPDLHSELNLSSLELGDSALYFCASSPPPYGYTFGSGTRLTVV.

The rearrangement uses TRBV28 and TRBJ2-3; D possibly matches TRBD1 or TRBD2 (6 bases each). V was clipped by 3 bases and J by 0 bases, with 10 bases between them. CDR3 length equals 15 residues. The V gene's germline CDR1 is MDHEN and CDR2 SYDVKM. DNA of the CDR3: TGTGCCAGCAGTTTCGGGGGCAGAAGCACAGATACGCAGTATTTT. Translating it yields CASSFGGRSTDTQYF.

In this sample, this clonotype turned up many times. CDR3: CASSLKVPHGGMGQPQHF. For the CDR3, the DNA is TGTGCCAGCAGCTTAAAGGTTCCCCATGGAGGGATGGGACAGCCCCAGCATTTT. This rearrangement joins TRBV7-3 to TRBJ1-5; no firm D call. Looked up from germline, CDR1 is SGHTA and CDR2 is FQGTGA. V was clipped by 1 base and J by 7 bases, with 23 bases between them. CDR3 size: 18 residues.

The chain combines TRBV7-3 with TRBJ2-1; D possibly corresponds to TRBD2 (6 bases). Germline V gene lookup returns CDR1 SGHTA and CDR2 FQGTGA. This CDR3 has 13 residues. V was cut by 0 bases and J by 8 bases, with 8 bases left in between. CDR3 region: CASSLTLAHEQFF. Written as DNA, the CDR3 is TGTGCCAGCAGCTTAACTCTAGCGCATGAGCAGTTCTTC.

In this sample, this clonotype turned up a few times. The gene calls are TRBV20-1 and TRBJ2-1, with a tentative D call TRBD2 (5 bases). The CDR3 loop spans 17 amino acids. Trimming removed 0 bases at V and 1 base at J, with 16 bases between. CDR1 is DFQATT, CDR2 SNEGSKA, per germline (reference sequence). Written as DNA, the CDR3 is TGCAGTGCTAGAGACTTGGATGCGGGCACGTCCTACAATGAGCAGTTCTTC. The encoded protein is CSARDLDAGTSYNEQFF.

The V and J genes are TRBV7-9 and TRBJ1-3; no definite D call. V was shortened by 4 bases and J by 7 bases, with 8 bases between the two germline ends. This CDR3 region has 12 residues. CDR1 and CDR2 (germline): SEHNR, FQNEAQ (reference sequence). CDR3 sequence: CASSSTRNTIYF. The CDR3 coding sequence is TGTGCCAGCAGCTCGACAAGGAACACCATATATTTT.

The chain has TRBV12-3 or TRBV12-4 and TRBJ1-3; D call uncertain. This CDR3 comprises 15 residues. Trimming shortened V by 2 bases and J by 4 bases, and 12 bases separated the two germline ends. The CDR3 region has the DNA TGTGCCAGCAGTTTAAACGATGGGAGGGGAAACACCATATATTTT. This sequence encodes CASSLNDGRGNTIYF.

This clonotype has just a few counts. The chain combines TRBV11-3 with TRBJ2-2, with unresolved D. Per the germline V gene, CDR1 is SGHNT and CDR2 is YENEEA. Trimming removed 1 base at V and 1 base at J, with 13 bases between. This CDR3 has 17 amino acids. For the CDR3, the DNA is TGTGCCAGCAGCTTAGCCCTTGCTGGTGGGAACACCGGGGAGCTGTTTTTT. This codes for CASSLALAGGNTGELFF.

The rearrangement joins TRBV6-5 to TRBJ2-5, with 11 bases aligning to TRBD2. Germline values: CDR1 MNHEY, CDR2 SVGAGI. J lost 2 bases, V lost 4 bases, and 6 bases had no gene match. The CDR3 sequence is 16 residues long. In DNA, the CDR3 is TGTGCCAGCAGTTCCCCGGGACTAGCGGATCAAGAGACCCAGTACTTC. This sequence encodes CASSSPGLADQETQYF.

This clonotype was seen once. V and J are TRBV7-6 and TRBJ1-2; D is unresolved. Germline CDR1 SGHVS, CDR2 FNYEAQ. The CDR3 contains 15 residues. Trimming left V 1 base short and J 3 bases short, with 12 bases between. DNA for the CDR3: TGTGCCAGCAGCTTAGGACCCAGGAGTGACTATGGCTACACCTTC. Translating gives CASSLGPRSDYGYTF.